This TCR beta chain was identified in a study of T cell repertoires in cytomegalovirus infection. TCRdb reprocessed the reads with MiXCR, giving one entry per CDR3 protein. Of approximately 550,000 distinct CDR3 sequences in the sample, approximately 15% were seen once. This clonotype was counted only a few times. Germline loops: CDR1 DFQATT, CDR2 SNEGSKA (reference sequence). Between the trimmed V and J ends, which lost 5 bases and 1 base, there was a span of 9 bases. This CDR3 spans 12 amino acids. The chain recombines TRBV20-1 with TRBJ2-7, with D possibly being TRBD1 (6 bases). The source of this sequence is a human donor in good health (CMV status not recorded). Some clones in this sample may be carry-over from other donors' samples. What was sequenced was CD8+ T cells from PBMCs. The CDR3 sequence is CSARTDSYEQYF. The DNA of the CDR3 is TGCAGTGCTCGGACAGATTCCTACGAGCAGTACTTC.